This note documents a single T cell receptor beta chain sequence. Its antigen has not been determined. Base qualities are not at hand, and no much larger clone is one base apart. TCRbeta CDR3 regions were amplified from genomic DNA by means of the immunoSEQ Assay, a bias-controlled multiplex PCR. The paper's processing steps were these. The number of nucleated cells in each sample was estimated from the amplification of reference gene primers within the assay. To quantify the absolute abundance of each unique TCRbeta CDR3 rearrangement, sequence reads were collapsed and filtered. For each sample, productive Simpson clonality was calculated by taking the square root of Simpson's diversity index across productive rearrangements. TCRdb carries this immuneACCESS record with in-frame sequences only. Its versions omit some clonotypes, under half of them owing to an unresolved V gene in the studies checked, with the rest unexplained. For V, J and clone size, that table is used; D and trimming come from the DNA. The sample records 330,000 or so clones, about 87% of which are singletons. Approximately 9.4% of the sample belongs to the ten largest clones.

One collaborating source in Seattle enrolled patients during active infection and followed them longitudinally through the course of disease. Collaborating institutions collected whole blood in K2EDTA tubes following their own protocols. For TCRbeta analysis, collaborator samples were shipped as frozen whole blood, as isolated PBMCs, or as DNA extracted from either sample type. This sample stems from a study of blood T cell repertoires in COVID-19 (dated by TCRdb to 2018 to 2020). Regarding the complete study: Samples covering the acute and convalescent phases of COVID-19 were provided by collaborators in the United States, Italy and Spain. The prospective study material was composed of cDNA or gDNA derived from T cells, B-cell-depleted T cells, or PBMCs. Deeply sampled blood TCRbeta repertoires from subjects exposed to, actively infected with, or recovered from COVID-19 were included in the dataset. The repertoires were released in a freely available public database meant as a resource for research on the immune response to SARS-CoV-2. Samples were obtained from the ongoing ImmuneRACE study (first 160 participants) and from approximately 1,200 subjects provided by 6 global collaborators. Sample metadata almost always included a de-identified subject ID, COVID-19 status, age in years and sex. HLA class I and class II types, where available, came from metadata supplied by the sample provider rather than from assay-based typing.

What the research found in general, with its limitations: The amount of clinical and demographic metadata varied by source and participant and was provided uncurated.

The receptor comes from a man under 40 with COVID-19, enrolled during active disease. Sequenced: peripheral blood.

The DNA reads as follows: TGTGCCAGCAGTTTGGGACTAGCGGGCCTATACGAGCAGTACTTC. Its product reads: CASSLGLAGLYEQYF. This chain is built from TRBV28 and TRBJ2-7, and TRBD2 matches 12 of the central bases. Germline trimming: 3 bases from V, 4 bases from J; junction bases outside gene matches: 4. From cysteine to phenylalanine, the CDR3 is 15 amino acids long. The kept DNA is CDR3 alone, 45 bases in frame from the first base. The germline V gene gives CDR1 as MDHEN and CDR2 as SYDVKM.